The rows below give T cell receptor beta chains drawn from one sample of a study of cytomegalovirus exposure and HLA in healthy donors. The table came from immunoSEQ multiplex PCR; TCRdb's copy has only in-frame clones and leaves some out. This sample yields fewer than 200,000 clones, of which 80% to 85% are seen a single time; roughly 1.5% belongs to the top ten. The sequenced sample was PBMCs. These receptors all stem from a woman between 18 and 30 years old in good health and CMV-seronegative. The CDR3 runs from the conserved cysteine through the conserved F or W. D genes are given only for firm matches. Clone sizes are given selectively: once, few, many, or a class where the clone is expanded.

size	V	J	D	DNA	CDR3
.	TRBV18	TRBJ1-1	.	TGTGCCAGCTCACCACCAGGAGGAACAGGGCGAGCTTTCTTT	CASSPPGGTGRAFF
.	TRBV19	TRBJ1-1	TRBD1	TGTGCCAGTAGTACGCCCCGACAGGGGGGTCTCCCTGAAGCTTTCTTT	CASSTPRQGGLPEAFF
.	TRBV21-1	TRBJ2-2	.	TGTGCCAACCCGACTAGCGGGAGGGCAATCGGGGAGCTGTTTTTT	CANPTSGRAIGELFF
.	TRBV7-9	TRBJ2-1	.	TGTGCCAGCGTTGACACTGGTCTCGGAGGCAATGAGCAGTTCTTC	CASVDTGLGGNEQFF
few	TRBV30	TRBJ2-7	TRBD2	TGTGCCTGGGCCCGACTAGCGGGAGTCTCCTACGAGCAGTACTTC	CAWARLAGVSYEQYF
.	TRBV28	TRBJ1-4	.	TGTGCCAGCAGTTTATGGATGGTTGGGGGGAACACTAATGAAAAACTGTTTTTT	CASSLWMVGGNTNEKLFF
once	TRBV11-2	TRBJ2-3	TRBD2	TGTGCCAGCAGCCCCATGATTAGCGGGAGATCAGATACGCAGTATTTT	CASSPMISGRSDTQYF
.	TRBV4-1	TRBJ1-3	TRBD1	TGCGCCAGCAGCCAGGGACAGGGGACCTCTGGAAACACCATATATTTT	CASSQGQGTSGNTIYF
.	TRBV14	TRBJ1-1	.	TGTGCCAGCAGCTCAGGGTGGAACACTGAAGCTTTCTTT	CASSSGWNTEAFF
once	TRBV6-5	TRBJ1-1	.	TGTGCCAGCAGCCTCCCCGGACAGTTGAACACTGAAGCTTTCTTT	CASSLPGQLNTEAFF
.	TRBV30	TRBJ1-2	TRBD1	TGTGCCTTTGTAACCGGGACAGGGACGGCTAGGAACTATGGCTACACCTTC	CAFVTGTGTARNYGYTF
.	TRBV19	TRBJ2-3	.	TGTGCCAGTAGTCGAGGACAGAGAGGAGGCACAGATACGCAGTATTTT	CASSRGQRGGTDTQYF
.	TRBV7-2	TRBJ1-4	TRBD1	TGTGCCAGCAGCCCAGGGGGGCGGATCGGACTGTTTTTT	CASSPGGRIGLFF